This TCR beta chain derives from a study of blood T cells in healthy people across ages. This clonotype showed up just a few times. V was clipped by 8 bases and J by 2 bases; unmatched bases: 6. CDR3 length: 13 residues. The use of a sample-barcoded 5' primer and a J-beta primer mix characterized a second PCR of about 6 to 11 cycles. A 12-random-nucleotide template-switch adaptor tagged each cDNA molecule. TCRdb reprocessed the 5' RACE reads via MiXCR and lists one record per CDR3 protein. This sample has fewer than 700,000 distinct CDR3 sequences, with roughly 41% found just once. The source is a man aged 80 or over in good health. The material sequenced was blood. The rearrangement links TRBV12-3 or TRBV12-4 to TRBJ2-7; 7 bases match TRBD1. The CDR3 loop is CASGIGTAYEQYF. CDR3 in DNA: TGTGCCAGCGGCATCGGGACAGCCTACGAGCAGTACTTC.